This T cell receptor beta chain came from a study of T-cell memory formation after mild COVID-19. In its sample, this clonotype was seen a few times. Each CDR3 protein gets one entry after TCRdb re-called the 5' RACE reads with MiXCR. Of 58,000 or so distinct CDR3 sequences in the sample, 28% were seen once. The V and J ends lost 5 bases and 4 bases, in that order; junction bases with no gene match: 7. The CDR3 loop spans 16 amino acids. Germline values: CDR1 KGHDR, CDR2 SFDVKD. The chain recombines TRBV24-1 with TRBJ2-2, with 9 bases identical to TRBD2. Sample: PBMCs or a T cell subset sorted from them (not recorded which). The sequence derives from a man younger than 35 who had mild COVID-19 (a few samples of this study predate the infection). Cell type and time point are not known. CDR3 DNA: TGTGCCACCAGTGGCCGACTAGCGGAGTTCACCGGGGAGCTGTTTTTT. The encoded protein is CATSGRLAEFTGELFF.